The 21 T cell receptor beta chains given below trace back to one sample, sequenced in a study of blood T cell repertoires in COVID-19. Sequenced by immunoSEQ multiplex PCR; TCRdb stores in-frame clones only, minus some. This table holds around 270,000 clones, more than 85% found once. Specimen: peripheral blood. The source is a person aged 18 to 35 with COVID-19, enrolled during active disease.

This clone has more than one count but fewer than ten. The V gene is TRBV15, the J gene TRBJ1-1; D unresolved. The CDR3 has 14 residues. Trimming pared 0 bases from V and 2 bases from J, leaving 7 bases between. Per germline, CDR1 LNHNV and CDR2 YYDKDF (reference sequence). The CDR3 region has the DNA TGTGCCACCAGCAGAGATGTTTCAAACACTGAAGCTTTCTTT. It codes for CATSRDVSNTEAFF.

V and J are TRBV19 and TRBJ2-7; perhaps TRBD2 as D (6 bases). The germline V and J ends were trimmed by 11 bases and 0 bases, with 17 bases remaining between them. The CDR3 covers 14 residues. Germline V gives CDR1 LNHDA, CDR2 SQIVND (reference sequence). CDR3 DNA sequence: TGTGCCTCCAGCCCCGGGACTGCCTCCTACGAGCAGTACTTC. Its translation: CASSPGTASYEQYF.

This chain connects TRBV27 to TRBJ2-3; D gene ambiguous. This CDR3 contains 11 residues. The V end lost 1 base, the J end lost 7 bases, and 3 bases lay between the germline ends. Germline CDR1 is MNHEY and CDR2 is SMNVEV (reference sequence). The DNA for the CDR3 is TGTGCCAGCAGTTTATACAATACGCAGTATTTT. Amino acid sequence: CASSLYNTQYF.

V gene TRBV5-1 combines with J gene TRBJ2-1; perhaps TRBD1 as D (6 bases). CDR1 and CDR2 (germline): SGHRS, YFSETQ. This CDR3 is built from 16 residues. Trimming took off 2 bases at V and 0 bases at J, with 12 bases between the two ends. The CDR3 reads CASSFQADSSYNEQFF. CDR3 DNA sequence: TGCGCCAGCAGCTTCCAAGCGGACAGCTCCTACAATGAGCAGTTCTTC. Filled out from reference TRBV5-1 and TRBJ2-1, the complete variable domain reads KAGVTQTPRYLIKTRGQQVTLSCSPISGHRSVSWYQQTPGQGLQFLFEYFSETQRNKGNFPGRFSGRQFSNSRSEMNVSTLELGDSALYLCASSFQADSSYNEQFFGPGTRLTVL.

In nucleotides, the CDR3 is TGTGCCAGCAGTGACCGGACAGGGATGCCCTACGAGCAGTACTTC. This gives the protein CASSDRTGMPYEQYF. The chain recombines TRBV25-1 with TRBJ2-7, with 8 bases fitting TRBD1. Trimming removed 3 bases from V and 2 bases from J; junction bases left unmatched: 6. The germline gives CDR1 MGHDK, CDR2 SYGVNS. This CDR3 region has 15 residues.

This clone occurred a few times. V usage is TRBV30 and J usage is TRBJ1-2; D gene unclear. The CDR3 spans 12 residues. Germline loops: CDR1 GTSNPN, CDR2 SVGIG (reference sequence). Trimming took 0 bases from V and 3 from J, leaving 5 bases between them. The CDR3 coding sequence is TGTGCCTGGAGTGTACGGGACTATGGCTACACCTTC. It codes for CAWSVRDYGYTF.

The chain employs TRBV29-1 and TRBJ2-1, with D possibly matching TRBD1 (6 bases). The CDR3 is made up of 13 amino acids. Deletions cut 4 bases from V and 2 bases from J, with 9 bases between. Germline CDR1 SQVTM, CDR2 ANQGSEA. CDR3 sequence reads: CSVVDRTYNEQFF. The CDR3 bases are TGCAGCGTTGTCGACAGGACCTACAATGAGCAGTTCTTC.

The chain is built from TRBV5-4 and TRBJ2-5, with TRBD2 identical over 9 bases. The CDR3 length is 14 residues. The J segment lost 5 bases and the V segment lost 4 bases, leaving 6 bases of the junction unmatched. Germline V CDR1 and CDR2: SGHNT, YYREEE (reference sequence). CDR3 coding DNA: TGTGCCAGCAGCCGGCGGGAGGGCGGGGAGACCCAGTACTTC. The encoded protein is CASSRREGGETQYF.

V is TRBV18 and J is TRBJ2-1; TRBD2 is a possible D gene (5 bases). This CDR3 comprises 13 residues. The germline CDR1 and CDR2 sequences are KGHSH and LQKENI. The V end was cut by 2 bases, the J end by 9 bases, with 11 bases between. CDR3 sequence: CASSPYRGFEQFF. For the CDR3, the DNA is TGTGCCAGCTCACCATACCGAGGGTTTGAGCAGTTCTTC.

The CDR3 DNA is TGTGCCAGTAGTCTGATAGAGCCGATAGCGGCTGGGGCCAACGTCCTGACTTTC. Protein product: CASSLIEPIAAGANVLTF. The chain couples TRBV19 to TRBJ2-6; D might be TRBD2 (6 bases). The length of the CDR3 is 18 residues. Between the trimmed V and J ends, which lost 5 bases and 2 bases, there was a span of 19 bases. Germline-derived CDR1 and CDR2 are LNHDA and SQIVND (reference sequence).

The chain couples TRBV28 to TRBJ1-3; D remains unclear. Looked up from germline, CDR1 is MDHEN and CDR2 is SYDVKM. V dropped 10 bases and J dropped 8 bases, with 9 bases sitting between them. The CDR3 is 10 residues long. For the CDR3, the DNA is TGTGCCACGACCGGGGACACCATATATTTT. Translated, it gives CATTGDTIYF. The full variable domain, with the rest looked up from reference TRBV28 and TRBJ1-3, is DVKVTQSSRYLVKRTGEKVFLECVQDMDHENMFWYRQDPGLGLRLIYFSYDVKMKEKGDIPEGYSVSREKKERFSLILESASTNQTSMYLCATTGDTIYFGEGSWLTVV.

This clone was counted between two and nine times. The chain couples TRBV12-3 or TRBV12-4 to TRBJ2-7; D not certain. The CDR3 sequence is 13 residues long. V lost 3 bases to trimming and J lost 4 bases, with 10 bases between them. The CDR3 spells CASSFKSEYEQYF. The DNA of the CDR3 is TGTGCCAGCAGTTTTAAGAGTGAGTACGAGCAGTACTTC.

A note on this clone: The junction does not match germline at one end; this may be a read error. J is TRBJ2-2 and V is TRBV9; 7 positions match TRBD1. CDR3 size: 16 residues. Germline CDR1 is SGDLS and CDR2 is YYNGEE. DNA of the CDR3: TGTGCCAGCAACGTAGTTGGGACAGAGAACACCGGGGAGCTGTTTTTT. Amino acids: CASNVVGTENTGELFF.

This chain links TRBV7-2 with TRBJ2-5; 9 bases agree with TRBD2. The V gene's germline CDR1 is SGHTA and CDR2 FQGNSA. CDR3 size: 14 residues. V lost 7 bases to trimming and J lost 4 bases; unmatched junction nucleotides: 7. The CDR3 reads CASTPGLAGETQYF. As DNA, the CDR3 is TGTGCCAGCACCCCGGGACTAGCCGGAGAGACCCAGTACTTC.

This clone was counted a single time. This chain uses TRBV19 with TRBJ2-7; no definite D call. The CDR3 sequence is 16 residues long. Germline lookup yields CDR1 LNHDA and CDR2 SQIVND (reference sequence). Trimming left V 0 bases short and J 3 bases short, with 15 bases between. The CDR3 coding sequence is TGTGCCAGTAGTATAGACTGGGCACCCGCCTTCTACGAGCAGTACTTC. It yields the protein CASSIDWAPAFYEQYF. Complete variable domain (other parts from reference TRBV19 and TRBJ2-7): DGGITQSPKYLFRKEGQNVTLSCEQNLNHDAMYWYRQDPGQGLRLIYYSQIVNDFQKGDIAEGYSVSREKKESFPLTVTSAQKNPTAFYLCASSIDWAPAFYEQYFGPGTRLTVT.

The rearrangement links TRBV7-9 to TRBJ2-3; 10 bases align to TRBD2. The CDR3 loop spans 15 amino acids. With V trimmed by 5 bases and J by 5 bases, 7 bases remained unmatched. Per the germline V gene, CDR1 is SEHNR and CDR2 is FQNEAQ (reference sequence). The CDR3, as DNA: TGTGCCAGCAGCGCAGATTTAGCGGGAGGAGATACGCAGTATTTT. This gives the protein CASSADLAGGDTQYF.

The genes are TRBV19 and TRBJ1-2, with a possible D match to TRBD1 (5 bases). The CDR3 consists of 13 residues. V dropped 10 bases and J dropped 0 bases, with 12 bases sitting between them. Germline-derived CDR1 and CDR2 are LNHDA and SQIVND (reference sequence). This CDR3 is CATSATANYGYTF. As DNA, the CDR3 is TGTGCCACTTCCGCGACAGCTAACTATGGCTACACCTTC.

The chain links TRBV27 to TRBJ2-2, with 11 nucleotides matching TRBD2. Germline CDR1 and CDR2: MNHEY and SMNVEV (reference sequence). The CDR3 is made up of 15 amino acids. V lost 6 bases and J lost 4; bases outside the gene matches: 4. This chain's CDR3 is CASRWTSGLTGELFF. The CDR3 nucleotides are TGTGCCAGCAGATGGACTAGCGGGCTCACCGGGGAGCTGTTTTTT.

V is TRBV5-4 and J is TRBJ2-7, with TRBD1 matching 7 bases. The V gene end was trimmed by 5 bases and the J gene end by 3 bases; junction bases not matched to a gene: 14. CDR1 and CDR2 from the germline V gene are SGHNT and YYREEE (reference sequence). The CDR3 consists of 16 residues. The CDR3 region is CASSHDPGTENYEQYF. CDR3 nucleotide sequence: TGTGCCAGCAGTCACGATCCGGGGACAGAAAACTACGAGCAGTACTTC. Using reference TRBV5-4 and TRBJ2-7 for the parts outside the CDR3, the full variable domain is ETGVTQSPTHLIKTRGQQVTLRCSSQSGHNTVSWYQQALGQGPQFIFQYYREEENGRGNFPPRFSGLQFPNYSSELNVNALELDDSALYLCASSHDPGTENYEQYFGPGTRLTVT.

V is TRBV11-2 and J is TRBJ2-1, with 7 bases identical to TRBD2. Germline trimming cut 1 base from V and 7 bases from J; bases unmatched to any gene: 1. Germline loops: CDR1 SGHAT, CDR2 FQNNGV. CDR3 size: 13 residues. CDR3: CASSLGGGNEQFF. The CDR3 nucleotides read TGTGCCAGCAGCTTAGGGGGGGGTAATGAGCAGTTCTTC.

This clone appeared once. The CDR3 coding sequence is TGTGCCAGCAGTTACTCCAGGGTATCGAACACCGGGGAGCTGTTTTTT. The encoded protein is CASSYSRVSNTGELFF. This sequence joins TRBV6-2 or TRBV6-3 and TRBJ2-2; weak D call: TRBD1 (5 bases). The CDR3 has 16 amino acids. Deletions cut 0 bases from V and 0 bases from J, with 8 bases between. CDR1 MNHEY and CDR2 SVGEGT come from the germline V gene.